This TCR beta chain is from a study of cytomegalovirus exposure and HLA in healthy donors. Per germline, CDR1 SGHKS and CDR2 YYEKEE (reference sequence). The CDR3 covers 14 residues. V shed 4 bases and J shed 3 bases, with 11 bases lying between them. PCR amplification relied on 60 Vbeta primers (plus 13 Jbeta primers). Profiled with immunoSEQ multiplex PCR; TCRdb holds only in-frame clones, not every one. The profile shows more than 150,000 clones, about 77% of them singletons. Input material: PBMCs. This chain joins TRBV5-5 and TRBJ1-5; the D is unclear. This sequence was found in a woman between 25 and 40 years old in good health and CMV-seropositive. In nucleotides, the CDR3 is TGTGCCAGCAGCACTAGAAGTGACAATCAGCCCCAGCATTTT. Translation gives CASSTRSDNQPQHF. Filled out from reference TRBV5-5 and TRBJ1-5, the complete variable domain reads DAGVTQSPTHLIKTRGQQVTLRCSPISGHKSVSWYQQVLGQGPQFIFQYYEKEERGRGNFPDRFSARQFPNYSSELNVNALLLGDSALYLCASSTRSDNQPQHFGDGTRLSIL.